This record covers a single T cell receptor beta chain. This entry is derived from a study of blood T cell repertoires in COVID-19. At the level of the study: Some COVID-19 samples were acute and others convalescent; all came from the United States, Italy and Spain. T cells, B-cell-depleted T cells, or PBMCs supplied cDNA or gDNA.

Germline lookup yields CDR1 SGHTA and CDR2 FQGNSA. The CDR3 totals 13 residues. The germline V and J ends were trimmed by 4 bases and 2 bases, with 8 bases remaining between them. The authors' processing: Amplified reference gene primers provided the basis for estimating nucleated cell counts. Clones were read by immunoSEQ multiplex PCR, and TCRdb kept only the in-frame ones, dropping some. D and trimming come from the DNA, and the V and J calls and clone size come from that table. The repertoire holds about 77,000 clones, with 80% as singletons. This clonotype originated in an older woman with acute or convalescent COVID-19. The genes are TRBV7-2 and TRBJ1-1; D not certain. The sample taken for sequencing was peripheral blood. CDR3 bases: TGTGCCAGCAGCTCGGGAGGAAACACTGAAGCTTTCTTT. Amino acid sequence: CASSSGGNTEAFF.